Sequencing of this T cell receptor (beta chain) was carried out in a study of vaccination effects on CD4 cells after COVID-19. Findings of the study overall: Infection- and vaccine-induced clones contracted markedly late after vaccination.

The assay was immunoSEQ multiplex PCR, and TCRdb's table has in-frame clones only and misses some. Of some 70,000 clones in the sample, about four fifths are singletons; the top ten hold 12%. Viral peptide pool expansion of antigen-specific CD4+ T cells preceded sequencing in the ViraFEST assay. Scientists isolated CD4+ T cells after a roughly ten-day culture period ended. Absence of prior SARS-CoV-2 infection characterized the vaccine recipients, who showed negative nucleocapsid antibodies. Cultivation was performed at some 1.9 million PBMC per well with around 10 IU/ml IL-2 and 7.5 to 10 ug/ml peptides added. The CDR3 length is 14 residues. V was shortened by 6 bases and J by 4 bases, with 16 bases between the two germline ends. Germline CDR1 and CDR2: SGHNT and YYREEE (reference sequence). In its sample, this clone was seen once. What it binds is not known.

The specimen was CD4+ T cells from PBMCs cultured with SARS-CoV-2 spike peptides, collected before COVID-19 vaccination. The chain combines TRBV5-4 with TRBJ1-2; the D gene is possibly TRBD1 (5 bases). This TCR came from a human donor who received a COVID-19 vaccine. The CDR3 loop reads CASTLNRDGYGYTF. The CDR3 DNA is TGTGCCAGCACGCTAAACCGGGACGGCTATGGCTACACCTTC.